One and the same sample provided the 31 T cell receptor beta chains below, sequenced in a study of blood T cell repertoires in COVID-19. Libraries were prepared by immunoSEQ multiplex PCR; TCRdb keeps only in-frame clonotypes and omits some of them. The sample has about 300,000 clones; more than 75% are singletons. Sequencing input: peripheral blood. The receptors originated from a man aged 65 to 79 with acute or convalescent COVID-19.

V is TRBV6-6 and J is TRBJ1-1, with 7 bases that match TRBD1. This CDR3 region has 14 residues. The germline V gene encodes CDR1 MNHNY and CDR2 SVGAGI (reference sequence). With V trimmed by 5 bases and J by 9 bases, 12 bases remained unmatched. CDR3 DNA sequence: TGTGCCAGCAGTCCCACCCAAACAGGGGCCAAAGCTTTCTTT. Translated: CASSPTQTGAKAFF.

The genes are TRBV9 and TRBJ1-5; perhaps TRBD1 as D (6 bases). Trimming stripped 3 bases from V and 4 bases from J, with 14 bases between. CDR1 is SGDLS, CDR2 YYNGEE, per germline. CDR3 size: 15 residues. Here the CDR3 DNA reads TGTGCCAGCAGCGGGACTCGGGACATAAATCAGCCCCAGCATTTT. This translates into CASSGTRDINQPQHF.

The CDR3 DNA follows: TGTGCCAGCAGCTTAGCCGGGACAGGGGAAACCTACGAGCAGTACTTC. As protein: CASSLAGTGETYEQYF. This sequence joins TRBV7-2 and TRBJ2-7; 10 bases map to TRBD1. CDR1 and CDR2 (germline): SGHTA, FQGNSA. The CDR3 length is 16 residues. J gave up 2 bases and V 0 bases, and 4 bases lay outside the gene matches.

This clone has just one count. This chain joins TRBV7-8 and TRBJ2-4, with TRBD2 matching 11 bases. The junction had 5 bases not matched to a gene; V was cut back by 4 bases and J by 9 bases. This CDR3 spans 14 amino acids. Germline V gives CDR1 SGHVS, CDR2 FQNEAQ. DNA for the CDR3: TGTGCCAGCAGCTCCCCTAGCGGGGGGTCCATTCAGTACTTC. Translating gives CASSSPSGGSIQYF.

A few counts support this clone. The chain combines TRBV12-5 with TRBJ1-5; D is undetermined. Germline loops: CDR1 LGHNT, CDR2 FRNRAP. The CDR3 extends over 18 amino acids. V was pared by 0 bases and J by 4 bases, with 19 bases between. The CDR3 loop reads CASGLVLWAPPHNQPQHF. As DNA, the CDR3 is TGTGCTAGTGGTTTGGTACTCTGGGCCCCCCCTCATAATCAGCCCCAGCATTTT.

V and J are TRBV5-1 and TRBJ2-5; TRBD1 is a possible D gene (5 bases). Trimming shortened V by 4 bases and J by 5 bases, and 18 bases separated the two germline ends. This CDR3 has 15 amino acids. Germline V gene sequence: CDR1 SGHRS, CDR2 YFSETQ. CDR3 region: CASSGIRGGVETQYF. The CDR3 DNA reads TGCGCCAGCAGCGGAATTAGGGGTGGCGTTGAGACCCAGTACTTC. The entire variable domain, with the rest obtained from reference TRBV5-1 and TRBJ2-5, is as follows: KAGVTQTPRYLIKTRGQQVTLSCSPISGHRSVSWYQQTPGQGLQFLFEYFSETQRNKGNFPGRFSGRQFSNSRSEMNVSTLELGDSALYLCASSGIRGGVETQYFGPGTRLLVL.

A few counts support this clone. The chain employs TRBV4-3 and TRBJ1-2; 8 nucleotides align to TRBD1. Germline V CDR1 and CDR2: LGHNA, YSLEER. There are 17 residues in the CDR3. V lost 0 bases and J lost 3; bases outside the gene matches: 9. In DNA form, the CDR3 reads TGCGCCAGCAGCCAAGATTTAGGGACAGGCCCCTACTATGGCTACACCTTC. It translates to CASSQDLGTGPYYGYTF.

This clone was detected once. The CDR3 is CASSPIAGGSNEQFF. CDR3 coding DNA: TGTGCCAGCAGTCCCATCGCGGGAGGGAGCAATGAGCAGTTCTTC. This chain connects TRBV28 to TRBJ2-1; 9 bases align to TRBD2. CDR3 length equals 15 residues. Per germline, CDR1 MDHEN and CDR2 SYDVKM. V shed 5 bases, J shed 6 bases, and the junction held 8 bases outside the gene matches.

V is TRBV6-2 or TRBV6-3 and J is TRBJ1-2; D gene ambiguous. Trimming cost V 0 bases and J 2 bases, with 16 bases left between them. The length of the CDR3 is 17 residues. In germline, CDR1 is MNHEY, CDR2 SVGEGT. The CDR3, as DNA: TGTGCCAGCAGTTACTCGATGTTATCGAGAATAAACTATGGCTACACCTTC. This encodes CASSYSMLSRINYGYTF.

The CDR3 bases are TGTGCCAGCAGTTTATCGCCCAGCGGGAGGGGAATACAGTATTTT. Encoded protein: CASSLSPSGRGIQYF. The chain links TRBV27 to TRBJ2-3; TRBD2 matches 10 bases. Germline V gene sequence: CDR1 MNHEY, CDR2 SMNVEV (reference sequence). V trimming: 0 bases; J trimming: 12 bases; junction bases outside the gene matches: 9. This CDR3 is built from 15 residues.

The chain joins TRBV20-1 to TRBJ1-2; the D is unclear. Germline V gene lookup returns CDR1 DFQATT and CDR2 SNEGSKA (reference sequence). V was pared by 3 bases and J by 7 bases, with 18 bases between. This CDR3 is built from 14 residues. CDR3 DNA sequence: TGCAGTGCTAGTCTTCGAGGGAGGGATCCTGGCTACACCTTC. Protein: CSASLRGRDPGYTF.

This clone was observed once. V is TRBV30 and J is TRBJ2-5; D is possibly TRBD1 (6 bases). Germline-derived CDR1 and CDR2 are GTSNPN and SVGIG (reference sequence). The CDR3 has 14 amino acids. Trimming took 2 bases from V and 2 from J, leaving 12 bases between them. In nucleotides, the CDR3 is TGTGCCTGGAGTATTACAGGGCCGCAAGAGACCCAGTACTTC. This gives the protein CAWSITGPQETQYF.

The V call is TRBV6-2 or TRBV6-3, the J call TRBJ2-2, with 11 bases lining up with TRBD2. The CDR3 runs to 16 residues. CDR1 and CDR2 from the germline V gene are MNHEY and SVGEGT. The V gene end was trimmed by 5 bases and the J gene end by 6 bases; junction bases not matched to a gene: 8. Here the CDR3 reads CASSTRTSGRAGELFF. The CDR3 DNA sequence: TGTGCCAGCAGTACCCGGACTAGCGGGCGGGCCGGGGAGCTGTTTTTT.

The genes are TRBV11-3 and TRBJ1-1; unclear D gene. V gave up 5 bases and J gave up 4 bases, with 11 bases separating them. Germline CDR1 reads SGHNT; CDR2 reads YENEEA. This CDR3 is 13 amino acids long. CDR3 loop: CASSREGITEAFF. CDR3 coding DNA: TGTGCCAGCAGCCGAGAGGGTATCACTGAAGCTTTCTTT.

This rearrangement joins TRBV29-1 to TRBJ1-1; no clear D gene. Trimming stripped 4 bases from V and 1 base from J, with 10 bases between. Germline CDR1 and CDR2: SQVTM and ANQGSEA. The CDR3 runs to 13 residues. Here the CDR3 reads CSVVRQSNTEAFF. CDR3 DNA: TGCAGCGTTGTGAGGCAGTCGAACACTGAAGCTTTCTTT. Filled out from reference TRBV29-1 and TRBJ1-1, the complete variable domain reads SAVISQKPSRDICQRGTSLTIQCQVDSQVTMMFWYRQQPGQSLTLIATANQGSEATYESGFVIDKFPISRPNLTFSTLTVSNMSPEDSSIYLCSVVRQSNTEAFFGQGTRLTVV.

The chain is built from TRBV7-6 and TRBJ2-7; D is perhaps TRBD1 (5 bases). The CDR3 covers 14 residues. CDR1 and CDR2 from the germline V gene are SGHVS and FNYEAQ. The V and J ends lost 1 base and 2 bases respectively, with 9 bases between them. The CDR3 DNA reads TGTGCCAGCAGCTTAGAGCAGGGCCCCTACGAGCAGTACTTC. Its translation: CASSLEQGPYEQYF. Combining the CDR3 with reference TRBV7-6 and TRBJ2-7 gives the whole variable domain GAGVSQSPRYKVTKRGQDVALRCDPISGHVSLYWYRQALGQGPEFLTYFNYEAQQDKSGLPNDRFSAERPEGSISTLTIQRTEQRDSAMYRCASSLEQGPYEQYFGPGTRLTVT.

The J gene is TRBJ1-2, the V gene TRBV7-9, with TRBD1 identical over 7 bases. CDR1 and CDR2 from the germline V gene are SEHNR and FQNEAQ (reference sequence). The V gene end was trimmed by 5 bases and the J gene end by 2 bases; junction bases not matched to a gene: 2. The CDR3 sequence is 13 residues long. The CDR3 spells CASSTGQNYGYTF. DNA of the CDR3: TGTGCCAGCAGCACGGGACAGAACTATGGCTACACCTTC.

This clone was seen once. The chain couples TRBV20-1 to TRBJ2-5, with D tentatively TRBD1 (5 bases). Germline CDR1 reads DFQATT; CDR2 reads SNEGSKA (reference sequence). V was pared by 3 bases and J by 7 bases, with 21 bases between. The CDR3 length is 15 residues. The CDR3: CSASRRDGHVGTQYF. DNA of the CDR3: TGCAGTGCTAGTCGCAGGGATGGACACGTCGGGACCCAGTACTTC.

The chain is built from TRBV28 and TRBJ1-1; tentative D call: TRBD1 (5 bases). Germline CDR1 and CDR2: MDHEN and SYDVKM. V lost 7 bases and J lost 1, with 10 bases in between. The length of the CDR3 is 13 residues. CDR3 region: CASTPTANTEAFF. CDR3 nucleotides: TGTGCCAGCACCCCGACAGCGAACACTGAAGCTTTCTTT.

Written as DNA, the CDR3 is TGTGCCACCCTGACTTCTAGCCGGAATGAGCAGTTCTTC. It specifies CATLTSSRNEQFF. The rearrangement joins TRBV28 to TRBJ2-1; D may be TRBD2 (5 bases). CDR1 is MDHEN and CDR2 is SYDVKM in the germline V gene. Trimming pared 10 bases from V and 7 bases from J, leaving 17 bases between. The length of the CDR3 is 13 residues.

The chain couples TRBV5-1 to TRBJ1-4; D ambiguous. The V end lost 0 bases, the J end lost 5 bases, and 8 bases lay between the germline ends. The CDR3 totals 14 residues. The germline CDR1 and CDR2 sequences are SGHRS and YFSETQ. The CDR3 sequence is CASSLVGLNEKLFF. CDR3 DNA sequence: TGCGCCAGCAGCTTGGTTGGTCTAAATGAAAAACTGTTTTTT.

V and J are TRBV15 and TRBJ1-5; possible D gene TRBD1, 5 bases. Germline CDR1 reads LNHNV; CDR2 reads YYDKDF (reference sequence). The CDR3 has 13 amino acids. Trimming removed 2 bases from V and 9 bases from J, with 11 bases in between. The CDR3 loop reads CATSRPQVLPQHF. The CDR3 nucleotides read TGTGCCACCAGCAGACCACAGGTTTTGCCCCAGCATTTT.

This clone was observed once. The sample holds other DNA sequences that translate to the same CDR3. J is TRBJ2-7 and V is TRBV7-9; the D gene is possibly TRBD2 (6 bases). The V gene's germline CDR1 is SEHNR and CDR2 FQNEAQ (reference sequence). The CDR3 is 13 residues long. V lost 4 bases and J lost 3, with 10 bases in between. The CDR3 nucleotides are TGTGCCAGCAGCTCGGGACTCTACTACGAGCAGTACTTC. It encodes CASSSGLYYEQYF.

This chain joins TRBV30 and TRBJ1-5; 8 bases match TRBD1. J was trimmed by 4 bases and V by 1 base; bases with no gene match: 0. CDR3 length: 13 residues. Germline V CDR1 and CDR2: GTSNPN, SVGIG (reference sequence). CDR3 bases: TGTGCCTGGAGTGGACAGGGGAATCAGCCCCAGCATTTT. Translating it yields CAWSGQGNQPQHF.

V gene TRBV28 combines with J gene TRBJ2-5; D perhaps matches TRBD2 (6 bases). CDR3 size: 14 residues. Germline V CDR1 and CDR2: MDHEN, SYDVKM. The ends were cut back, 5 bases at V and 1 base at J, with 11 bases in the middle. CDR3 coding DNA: TGTGCCAGCAGTCGCCTAGCGTTCCAAGAGACCCAGTACTTC. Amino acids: CASSRLAFQETQYF.

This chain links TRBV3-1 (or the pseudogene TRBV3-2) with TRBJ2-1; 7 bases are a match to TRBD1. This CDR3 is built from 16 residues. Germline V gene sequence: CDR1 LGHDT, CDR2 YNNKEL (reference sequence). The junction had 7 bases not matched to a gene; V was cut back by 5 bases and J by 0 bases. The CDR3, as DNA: TGTGCCAGCAGCAAACGGACAGGTGGCTCCTACAATGAGCAGTTCTTC. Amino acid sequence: CASSKRTGGSYNEQFF.

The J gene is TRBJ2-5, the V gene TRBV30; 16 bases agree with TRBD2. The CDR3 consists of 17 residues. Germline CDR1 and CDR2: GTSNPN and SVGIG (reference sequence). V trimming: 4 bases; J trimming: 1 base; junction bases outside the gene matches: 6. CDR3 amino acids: CAWTSGTSGGAQETQYF. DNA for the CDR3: TGTGCCTGGACCTCCGGGACTAGCGGGGGGGCCCAAGAGACCCAGTACTTC.

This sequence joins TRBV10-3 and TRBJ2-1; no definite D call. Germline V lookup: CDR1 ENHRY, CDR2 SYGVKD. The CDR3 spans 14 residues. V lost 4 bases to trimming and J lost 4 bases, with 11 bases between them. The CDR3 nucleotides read TGTGCCATCAGTGTGGTTGAGAATTACAATGAGCAGTTCTTC. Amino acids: CAISVVENYNEQFF.

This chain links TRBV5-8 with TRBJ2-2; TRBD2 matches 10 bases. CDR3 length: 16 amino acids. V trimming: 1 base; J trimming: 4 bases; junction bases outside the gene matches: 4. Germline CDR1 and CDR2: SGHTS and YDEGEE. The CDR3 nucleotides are TGTGCCAGCAGCTTGCTACTAGCGGGACCCACCGGGGAGCTGTTTTTT. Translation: CASSLLLAGPTGELFF.

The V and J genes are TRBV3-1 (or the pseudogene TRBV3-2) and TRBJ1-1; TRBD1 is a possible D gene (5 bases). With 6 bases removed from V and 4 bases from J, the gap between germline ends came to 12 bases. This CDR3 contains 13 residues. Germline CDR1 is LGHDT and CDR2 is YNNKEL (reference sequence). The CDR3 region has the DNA TGTGCCAGCAGTAGCTCCAGGGCCACTGAAGCTTTCTTT. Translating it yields CASSSSRATEAFF.

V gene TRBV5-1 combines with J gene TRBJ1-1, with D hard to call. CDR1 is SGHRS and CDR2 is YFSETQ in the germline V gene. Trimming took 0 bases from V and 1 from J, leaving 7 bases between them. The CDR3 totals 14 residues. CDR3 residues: CASSLATSNTEAFF. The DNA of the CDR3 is TGCGCCAGCAGCTTGGCCACATCGAACACTGAAGCTTTCTTT.